These 27 T cell receptor beta chains originate from one sample sequenced in a study of blood T cell repertoires in COVID-19. Profiling relied on immunoSEQ multiplex PCR, and the TCRdb table lists in-frame clones only, not all of them. In the table there are some 200,000 clones, approximately 88% of which are singletons. Sequencing was done on a sample of PBMCs or T cells enriched from blood (not recorded which). These receptor sequences come from a man between 18 and 35 years old with acute COVID-19.

This sequence joins TRBV10-3 and TRBJ2-7; D remains unclear. Looked up from germline, CDR1 is ENHRY and CDR2 is SYGVKD. This CDR3 spans 13 amino acids. The ends were cut back, 6 bases at V and 4 bases at J, with 13 bases in the middle. The CDR3 DNA is TGTGCCATCAGCGAAGGAGAAGCGTACGAGCAGTACTTC. Its protein product is CAISEGEAYEQYF.

The chain is built from TRBV9 and TRBJ1-2; no reliable D call. This CDR3 is built from 13 residues. The ends were cut back, 1 base at V and 2 bases at J, with 6 bases in the middle. Germline loops: CDR1 SGDLS, CDR2 YYNGEE. CDR3 DNA: TGTGCCAGCAGCGTAACGGGGAACTATGGCTACACCTTC. Protein product: CASSVTGNYGYTF.

The table lists this clone with a few counts. The chain recombines TRBV24-1 with TRBJ1-2, with 12 nucleotides matching TRBD1. With 9 bases clipped from V and 6 bases from J, the junction kept 13 bases outside the gene matches. Germline V gives CDR1 KGHDR, CDR2 SFDVKD. This CDR3 region has 16 residues. This CDR3 is CATQSGTGGELDGYTF. CDR3 nucleotides: TGTGCCACCCAATCCGGGACAGGGGGCGAATTGGATGGCTACACCTTC.

The rearrangement links TRBV24-1 to TRBJ2-1; 16 nucleotides align to TRBD2. The CDR3 has 17 residues. The J segment lost 6 bases and the V segment lost 9 bases, leaving 10 bases of the junction unmatched. From germline, CDR1 is KGHDR and CDR2 SFDVKD. CDR3 DNA sequence: TGTGCCACCTCGGGACTAGCGGGAGGGCCATCTTTCAATGAGCAGTTCTTC. This gives the protein CATSGLAGGPSFNEQFF.

This rearrangement joins TRBV6-7 to TRBJ2-2, with 14 bases aligning to TRBD2. TRBV6-7 is classed as an ORF, of uncertain function. V shed 2 bases and J 0 bases; nucleotides not matched to a gene: 14. This CDR3 has 22 residues. The CDR3 region has the DNA TGTGCCAGCAGTTACCCGAGGACTAGCGGGAGGCCCCTACCGTCGAACACCGGGGAGCTGTTTTTT. Amino acids: CASSYPRTSGRPLPSNTGELFF.

The table lists this clone with a count of one. The chain links TRBV19 to TRBJ2-7; 10 bases agree with TRBD2. J gave up 3 bases and V 4 bases, and 3 bases lay outside the gene matches. This CDR3 comprises 14 residues. Germline values: CDR1 LNHDA, CDR2 SQIVND (reference sequence). CDR3 in amino acids: CASSSGLADYEQYF. As DNA, the CDR3 is TGTGCCAGTAGTAGTGGACTAGCGGACTACGAGCAGTACTTC.

This clone was found once. V gene TRBV28 combines with J gene TRBJ1-2; the match to TRBD1 covers 11 bases. The ends lost 1 base at V and 7 bases at J; junction bases unmatched: 8. The CDR3 is made up of 16 amino acids. Germline V CDR1 and CDR2: MDHEN, SYDVKM. The CDR3 loop reads CASSLSFSGTGGGYTF. DNA of the CDR3: TGTGCCAGCAGTTTATCTTTTTCCGGGACAGGGGGTGGCTACACCTTC.

The chain carries TRBV6-5 and TRBJ1-1, with D hard to call. The CDR3 runs 11 residues. The germline gives CDR1 MNHEY, CDR2 SVGAGI. The V end was cut by 10 bases, the J end by 10 bases, with 16 bases between. The CDR3 nucleotides read TGTGCCACCTACTCGAGAGCTGGAGCTTTCTTT. Encoded protein: CATYSRAGAFF.

J is TRBJ2-7 and V is TRBV5-1; 13 nucleotides match TRBD2. CDR3 length: 17 residues. Germline V gene data show CDR1 as SGHRS and CDR2 as YFSETQ. V was pared by 3 bases and J by 0 bases, with 6 bases of the junction left unmatched. The CDR3 reads CASSSGTSGDGSYEQYF. The CDR3 coding sequence is TGCGCCAGCAGCTCCGGGACTAGCGGGGACGGCTCCTACGAGCAGTACTTC.

This chain joins TRBV9 and TRBJ2-1; a weak D match, TRBD2 (6 bases). The CDR3 has 15 residues. Germline V lookup: CDR1 SGDLS, CDR2 YYNGEE. V gave up 0 bases and J gave up 5 bases, with 12 bases separating them. Written as DNA, the CDR3 is TGTGCCAGCAGCGTAGATTCTACTAGCAACAATGAGCAGTTCTTC. This sequence encodes CASSVDSTSNNEQFF.

This clone was seen just once. This sequence joins TRBV12-3 or TRBV12-4 and TRBJ2-7, with D possibly being TRBD2 (5 bases). V lost 3 bases to trimming and J lost 4 bases, with 10 bases between them. The CDR3 is 13 amino acids. The CDR3 bases are TGTGCCAGCAGTTTTGGTCCGGGGTACGAGCAGTACTTC. This translates into CASSFGPGYEQYF.

CDR3 amino acids: CASSYSPGTSGRMYNEQFF. The CDR3 nucleotides are TGTGCCAGCAGCTACTCCCCCGGGACTAGCGGGAGGATGTACAATGAGCAGTTCTTC. J is TRBJ2-1 and V is TRBV7-9; TRBD2 agrees at 15 bases. The germline V gene encodes CDR1 SEHNR and CDR2 FQNEAQ (reference sequence). The J segment lost 4 bases and the V segment lost 4 bases, leaving 11 bases of the junction unmatched. The CDR3 consists of 19 residues.

This clone was recorded only once. The genes are TRBV21-1 and TRBJ1-4; the table's D call, TRBD1, has no DNA check behind it. TRBV21-1 is recorded as a pseudogene. The CDR3 spans 18 residues. CDR3 sequence: CASSKDWDRGTLNEKLFF. CDR3 nucleotides: TGTGCCAGCAGCAAAGATTGGGACAGGGGTACCCTCAATGAAAAACTGTTTTTT.

This chain uses TRBV2 with TRBJ1-5; 11 nucleotides agree with TRBD1. This CDR3 region has 14 residues. The V and J ends lost 6 bases and 6 bases, in that order; junction bases with no gene match: 4. The germline gives CDR1 SNHLY, CDR2 FYNNEI. The CDR3 reads CASRTGQGAQPQHF. The DNA for the CDR3 is TGTGCCAGCAGGACCGGACAGGGGGCTCAGCCCCAGCATTTT.

The chain has TRBV9 and TRBJ2-7; D is unclear. Per the germline V gene, CDR1 is SGDLS and CDR2 is YYNGEE. V lost 1 base, J lost 0 bases, and 11 bases lay in between. There are 15 residues in the CDR3. Here the CDR3 reads CASSVSPSSSYEQYF. The CDR3 coding sequence is TGTGCCAGCAGCGTATCTCCGTCGAGCTCCTACGAGCAGTACTTC.

The V gene is TRBV11-3, the J gene TRBJ2-7, with a weak D call TRBD2 (5 bases). Germline CDR1 is SGHNT and CDR2 is YENEEA. This CDR3 is built from 15 residues. V shed 5 bases and J shed 2 bases, with 16 bases lying between them. The CDR3 DNA is TGTGCCAGCAGCCCCTCTGGACTGCAAGCCTACGAGCAGTACTTC. Protein sequence: CASSPSGLQAYEQYF.

The chain recombines TRBV28 with TRBJ2-7, with TRBD2 matching 10 bases. The germline V gene encodes CDR1 MDHEN and CDR2 SYDVKM. Trimming took 3 bases from V and 6 from J; bases not matched to a gene: 11. The CDR3 sequence is 16 residues long. CDR3 amino acids: CASSLGSSGSYSEQYF. Here the CDR3 DNA reads TGTGCCAGCAGTTTGGGGTCTAGCGGGAGCTACAGCGAGCAGTACTTC.

The rearrangement uses TRBV24-1 and TRBJ1-5; 9 positions agree with TRBD1. Looked up from germline, CDR1 is KGHDR and CDR2 is SFDVKD. The CDR3 has 16 residues. V shed 3 bases and J 5 bases; nucleotides not matched to a gene: 7. CDR3 loop: CATSDPGQGHDQPQHF. The CDR3 nucleotides read TGTGCCACCAGTGATCCGGGACAGGGACACGATCAGCCCCAGCATTTT.

In its sample, this clone was seen a few times. The chain is built from TRBV20-1 and TRBJ1-2; perhaps TRBD1 as D (5 bases). The V end was cut by 3 bases, the J end by 3 bases, with 8 bases between. This CDR3 region has 12 residues. Germline values: CDR1 DFQATT, CDR2 SNEGSKA (reference sequence). In nucleotides, the CDR3 is TGCAGTGCTAGTGAGACAGACTATGGCTACACCTTC. Protein product: CSASETDYGYTF.

V and J are TRBV29-1 and TRBJ2-7; 7 positions agree with TRBD1. Germline V gene sequence: CDR1 SQVTM, CDR2 ANQGSEA. The CDR3 extends over 12 amino acids. Trimming took 3 bases from V and 2 from J; bases not matched to a gene: 1. The CDR3 DNA reads as TGCAGCGTTGAGACAGGGACCTACGAGCAGTACTTC. Translating gives CSVETGTYEQYF.

This chain links TRBV9 with TRBJ1-3; 9 nucleotides align to TRBD1. The CDR3 has 15 residues. J lost 4 bases, V lost 3 bases, and 5 bases had no gene match. Germline V gene sequence: CDR1 SGDLS, CDR2 YYNGEE. This CDR3 is CASSATGTGGNTIYF. The CDR3 DNA reads TGTGCCAGCAGCGCTACCGGGACAGGGGGAAACACCATATATTTT.

The J gene is TRBJ2-5, the V gene TRBV28, with 8 bases matching TRBD1. The CDR3 totals 15 residues. V trimming: 2 bases; J trimming: 4 bases; junction bases outside the gene matches: 6. Germline values: CDR1 MDHEN, CDR2 SYDVKM. This chain's CDR3 is CASSLADRGGETQYF. The CDR3 bases are TGTGCCAGCAGTTTAGCCGACAGGGGAGGAGAGACCCAGTACTTC. The complete variable domain, with remaining parts taken from reference TRBV28 and TRBJ2-5, reads DVKVTQSSRYLVKRTGEKVFLECVQDMDHENMFWYRQDPGLGLRLIYFSYDVKMKEKGDIPEGYSVSREKKERFSLILESASTNQTSMYLCASSLADRGGETQYFGPGTRLLVL.

CDR3 sequence (DNA): TGTGCCACCACCCAGGGGGCCGATCAGCCCCAGCATTTT. Protein sequence: CATTQGADQPQHF. The genes are TRBV24-1 and TRBJ1-5, with 8 bases lining up with TRBD1. V was pared by 8 bases and J by 5 bases, with 4 bases of the junction left unmatched. This CDR3 has 13 residues. Germline V gene data show CDR1 as KGHDR and CDR2 as SFDVKD.

This clone appeared a few times. This chain connects TRBV30 to TRBJ2-7, with a weak D call TRBD1 (5 bases). The ends were cut back, 2 bases at V and 3 bases at J, with 11 bases in the middle. Germline CDR1 reads GTSNPN; CDR2 reads SVGIG (reference sequence). The CDR3 extends over 13 amino acids. The CDR3 DNA sequence: TGTGCCTGGAGTCCAGGGATGTACTACGAGCAGTACTTC. Its protein product is CAWSPGMYYEQYF. The entire variable domain, with the rest obtained from reference TRBV30 and TRBJ2-7, is as follows: SQTIHQWPATLVQPVGSPLSLECTVEGTSNPNLYWYRQAAGRGLQLLFYSVGIGQISSEVPQNLSASRPQDRQFILSSKKLLLSDSGFYLCAWSPGMYYEQYFGPGTRLTVT.

This clone was recorded once. The chain is built from TRBV21-1 and TRBJ2-5; the D call in the table, TRBD1, was not verified against the DNA. TRBV21-1 is noted as a pseudogene. This CDR3 region has 15 residues. The CDR3 spells CASSKVVRRRETQYF. CDR3 DNA: TGTGCCAGCAGCAAAGTGGTACGTCGCAGGGAGACCCAGTACTTC.

This chain joins TRBV11-3 and TRBJ2-7; 8 bases match TRBD2. The CDR3 loop spans 15 amino acids. Germline V gene lookup returns CDR1 SGHNT and CDR2 YENEEA. Trimming cost V 6 bases and J 4 bases; bases outside gene matches: 11. The DNA of the CDR3 is TGTGCCAGCAGATATGGACTAGCCGACTCTTACGAGCAGTACTTC. It yields the protein CASRYGLADSYEQYF. Based on the CDR3 plus reference TRBV11-3 and TRBJ2-7, the full variable domain is EAGVVQSPRYKIIEKKQPVAFWCNPISGHNTLYWYLQNLGQGPELLIRYENEEAVDDSQLPKDRFSAERLKGVDSTLKIQPAELGDSAVYLCASRYGLADSYEQYFGPGTRLTVT.

V usage is TRBV4-1 and J usage is TRBJ2-5; tentative D call: TRBD2 (5 bases). CDR1 is MGHRA, CDR2 YSYEKL, per germline. Trimming shortened V by 0 bases and J by 5 bases, and 10 bases separated the two germline ends. The CDR3 consists of 14 residues. For the CDR3, the DNA is TGCGCCAGCAGCCAAGAGGACTTGGGGGAGACCCAGTACTTC. Encoded protein: CASSQEDLGETQYF.